This is a list of T cell receptor beta chains from one sample in a study of blood T cells in healthy people across ages. One entry per CDR3 protein, called by TCRdb with MiXCR from the 5' RACE reads. The table lists 1.5 million to 2 million distinct CDR3 sequences, just under 50% of them singletons, with more than 2% in the top ten. Sequenced: blood. Receptors were obtained from a woman aged 40 to 49 in good health. Each CDR3 is given with its conserved first and last residue. Each record gives: J gene, V gene, clone size, D gene, CDR3 DNA, CDR3 protein. D genes are given only for firm matches. A clone size is listed for some rows: how often the clone was seen (once, few, many), or a class if it is expanded.

>TRBJ2-5|TRBV29-1|few|TRBD2
TGCAGCGTTGGCTGGGAGGGTAGCGGGGGTCAAGAGACCCAGTACTTC
CSVGWEGSGGQETQYF
>TRBJ1-4|TRBV27|once|.
TGTGCCAGCAATTTCGCGGGGTTTACTAATGAAAAACTGTTTTTT
CASNFAGFTNEKLFF
>TRBJ1-2|TRBV7-9|.|.
TGTGCCAGCACGACGCGAAACTATGGCTACACCTTC
CASTTRNYGYTF
>TRBJ2-1|TRBV7-3|.|TRBD2
TGTGCCAGCAGCCCGCGGGGTAGCGGGGGCATTGTTATCTACAATGAGCAGTTCTTC
CASSPRGSGGIVIYNEQFF
>TRBJ1-2|TRBV27|many|.
TGTGCCAGCAGCGAGGGCTATGGCTACACCTTC
CASSEGYGYTF
>TRBJ2-5|TRBV28|few|.
TGTGCCAGCACTGGGTGGAATGGAGAGACCCAGTACTTC
CASTGWNGETQYF
>TRBJ2-5|TRBV6-2/TRBV6-3|many|.
TGTGCCAGCACCCCGGGGGAGACCCAGTACTTC
CASTPGETQYF
>TRBJ2-3|TRBV12-3/TRBV12-4|.|TRBD1
TGTGCCAGCAGGCCGGGACAGAGTTACACAGTGGGGCAGTATTTT
CASRPGQSYTVGQYF
>TRBJ2-1|TRBV12-3/TRBV12-4|.|.
TGTGCCAGCAGCCCTGGAGATTCCACGATAAGGGAGCAGTTCTTC
CASSPGDSTIREQFF
>TRBJ2-3|TRBV4-1|few|.
TGCGCCAGCAGCCAAGCCGGATTTGCGGGGGCGAGCACAGATACGCAGTATTTT
CASSQAGFAGASTDTQYF
>TRBJ1-4|TRBV7-9|.|TRBD1
TGTGCCAGCAGACCCGGACAGGGTGTGGCTGGCGAAAAACTGTTTTTT
CASRPGQGVAGEKLFF
>TRBJ2-1|TRBV20-1|.|TRBD1
TGCAGTCCTCGACAGGGGGCCAATGAGCAGTTCTTC
CSPRQGANEQFF
>TRBJ2-2|TRBV4-3|.|.
TGCGCCAGCAGCCAGCGGGACACCGGGGAGCTGTTTTTT
CASSQRDTGELFF
>TRBJ2-5|TRBV7-9|.|TRBD1
TGTGCCAGCAGCGTGCCGGGACAGGGGGCCTTACCCGGAGAGACCCAGTACTTC
CASSVPGQGALPGETQYF
>TRBJ2-3|TRBV24-1|few|.
TGTGCCACCGAGGGGACGAGCACAGATACGCAGTATTTT
CATEGTSTDTQYF
>TRBJ2-1|TRBV12-3/TRBV12-4|.|TRBD2
TGTGCCAGCAGTAAAGCGGGGAGCTCCTACAATGAGCAGTTCTTC
CASSKAGSSYNEQFF
>TRBJ1-6|TRBV7-2|.|TRBD1
TGTGCCAGCAGCTTAGAGGGACAGGGCTATTCACCCCTCCACTTT
CASSLEGQGYSPLHF
>TRBJ1-1|TRBV20-1|few|.
TGCAGCGCGGCCCTGGGGACCACTGAAGCTTTCTTT
CSAALGTTEAFF
>TRBJ2-2|TRBV6-6|.|TRBD1
TGTGCCAGCAGCTTTACAGGGGGAGCGAACACCGGGGAGCTGTTTTTT
CASSFTGGANTGELFF
>TRBJ2-3|TRBV6-1|few|TRBD2
TGTGCCAGCAGAACTAGCGGAACTAGCACAGATACGCAGTATTTT
CASRTSGTSTDTQYF
>TRBJ2-5|TRBV7-2|.|.
TGTGCCAGCAGCTTATGGGGACAACTCCAAGAGACCCAGTACTTC
CASSLWGQLQETQYF
>TRBJ2-7|TRBV7-9|.|TRBD1
TGTGCCAGCAGCTCAGCCGACAGGGGCCCCTACGAGCAGTACTTC
CASSSADRGPYEQYF
>TRBJ1-2|TRBV2|.|.
TGTGCCAGCAGACAAACCGGGACAACCTATGGCTACACCTTC
CASRQTGTTYGYTF
>TRBJ1-1|TRBV29-1|.|.
TGCAGCGTTGAAGTAGTTAACACTGAAGCTTTCTTT
CSVEVVNTEAFF
>TRBJ1-2|TRBV20-1|.|.
TGCAGTGCTAGCCACAGGGATGATGGCTACACCTTC
CSASHRDDGYTF
>TRBJ2-6|TRBV18|.|.
TGTGCCAGCTCACCCGTAGCCTCTGGGGCCAACGTCCTGACTTTC
CASSPVASGANVLTF
>TRBJ1-2|TRBV4-3|.|TRBD1
TGCGCCAGCAGCCAAGATATTCCGGGACAGCTTAACTATGGCTACACCTTC
CASSQDIPGQLNYGYTF
>TRBJ1-4|TRBV7-2|.|TRBD1
TGTGCCAGCAGCTTAGACAGGGGGAAATCTGAAAAACTGTTTTTT
CASSLDRGKSEKLFF
>TRBJ1-2|TRBV20-1|few|.
TGCAGTGCTAGCGGGGGGGAACTCTATGGCTACACCTTC
CSASGGELYGYTF
>TRBJ2-3|TRBV28|few|.
TGTGCCAGCAGTTTATGGTCAGGAGCCAGCACAGATACGCAGTATTTT
CASSLWSGASTDTQYF
>TRBJ2-5|TRBV3-1|.|.
TGTGCCAGCAGCCAACGGGGACTTCTACAAGAGACCCAGTACTTC
CASSQRGLLQETQYF
>TRBJ1-1|TRBV20-1|.|.
TGCAGTGCTAGAGATGCAGACAGACAACTGAACACTGAAGCTTTCTTT
CSARDADRQLNTEAFF
>TRBJ2-5|TRBV5-8|few|.
TGTGCCAGCAGCTTGTTGCGGATGTCCCCTCAAGAGACCCAGTACTTC
CASSLLRMSPQETQYF
>TRBJ2-5|TRBV7-2|.|.
TGTGCCAGCAGCTCGACGGGAACCCCGACACAAGAGACCCAGTACTTC
CASSSTGTPTQETQYF
>TRBJ1-6|TRBV14|few|.
TGTGCCAGCAGCCGTGAAGCCTATAATTCACCCCTCCACTTT
CASSREAYNSPLHF
>TRBJ2-7|TRBV27|few|TRBD2
TGTGCCAGCAGTTTAGGGACAGGGACTAGCGGCGAGCAGTACTTC
CASSLGTGTSGEQYF
>TRBJ2-5|TRBV19|.|.
TGTGCCAGTAGTATTGGAGGACGAGGGGTTCCCTATACCAATCAAGAGACCCAGTACTTC
CASSIGGRGVPYTNQETQYF
>TRBJ2-1|TRBV6-2/TRBV6-3|.|TRBD2
TGTGCCACTCGCCCTAGCGGGGGTTTGAATGAGCAGTTCTTC
CATRPSGGLNEQFF